The 12 T cell receptor beta chains below were found in one sample sequenced in a study of shared clonotypes between healthy human individuals. Method: immunoSEQ multiplex PCR; TCRdb's copy keeps in-frame clones and lacks some. Of 630,000 or so clones listed, roughly 98% were seen once; the top ten hold 0.3%. CD8 cells regarded as naive lacked CD45RO, were positively chosen for CCR7, and omitted terminally differentiated effector memory CD45RA+ cells. Material for sequencing was naive CD8+ T cells sorted from blood. These receptors all come from a man aged 30 to 45 in good health.

With regard to this clone: The identical CDR3 is also encoded by other nucleotide sequences in the sample. This chain uses TRBV2 with TRBJ2-7, with D perhaps TRBD2 (6 bases). Per the germline V gene, CDR1 is SNHLY and CDR2 is FYNNEI. The CDR3 totals 12 residues. V was cut by 7 bases and J by 4 bases, with 11 bases left in between. The CDR3 region has the DNA TGTGCCAGCACTGGGGGGAGATACGAGCAGTACTTC. The encoded protein is CASTGGRYEQYF.

The table lists this clone with a count of one. The sample holds other DNA sequences that translate to the same CDR3. V is TRBV30 and J is TRBJ2-7, with a tentative D call TRBD2 (6 bases). CDR3 size: 13 residues. Germline lookup yields CDR1 GTSNPN and CDR2 SVGIG (reference sequence). Trimming took 0 bases from V and 4 from J, leaving 10 bases between them. The CDR3 region is CAWSVGGIYEQYF. The DNA of the CDR3 is TGTGCCTGGAGTGTAGGCGGGATATACGAGCAGTACTTC.

This chain joins TRBV5-6 and TRBJ2-7, with D maybe TRBD2 (6 bases). The germline CDR1 and CDR2 sequences are SGHDT and YYEEEE. V dropped 3 bases and J dropped 4 bases, with 17 bases sitting between them. The CDR3 consists of 15 residues. CDR3: CASSSLRLAEYEQYF. CDR3 sequence (DNA): TGTGCCAGCAGCTCCCTAAGGTTAGCGGAATACGAGCAGTACTTC.

DNA for the CDR3: TGTGCCAGCAGTTTGTACGATTACGAGCAGTACTTC. It encodes CASSLYDYEQYF. V and J are TRBV28 and TRBJ2-7; D call uncertain. Germline V gene lookup returns CDR1 MDHEN and CDR2 SYDVKM. The CDR3 extends over 12 amino acids. Trimming left V 3 bases short and J 4 bases short, with 7 bases between.

This clone has just one count. The CDR3 loop reads CASSRTGGNYEQYF. CDR3 in DNA: TGTGCCAGCAGCCGGACAGGGGGCAACTACGAGCAGTACTTC. This sequence joins TRBV6-1 and TRBJ2-7; 11 bases line up with TRBD1. With V trimmed by 6 bases and J by 3 bases, 4 bases remained unmatched. The CDR3 sequence is 14 residues long. Germline assignment: CDR1 MNHNS and CDR2 SASEGT.

The chain has TRBV27 and TRBJ2-7; D gene ambiguous. V was clipped by 11 bases and J by 7 bases, with 12 bases between them. Germline values: CDR1 MNHEY, CDR2 SMNVEV (reference sequence). This CDR3 has 10 amino acids. CDR3 protein: CARSCEEQYF. CDR3 nucleotides: TGTGCCCGATCCTGTGAAGAGCAGTACTTC.

The CDR3 spells CATSSTSYEQYF. CDR3 bases: TGTGCCACCAGCAGTACCTCCTACGAGCAGTACTTC. The gene calls are TRBV15 and TRBJ2-7, with no clear D. The CDR3 contains 12 residues. V lost 3 bases to trimming and J lost 0 bases, with 3 bases between them. Germline-derived CDR1 and CDR2 are LNHNV and YYDKDF (reference sequence).

The V call is TRBV4-1, the J call TRBJ2-7; weak D call: TRBD1 (5 bases). V was cut by 2 bases and J by 2 bases, with 7 bases left in between. The CDR3 loop spans 13 amino acids. Germline CDR1 is MGHRA and CDR2 is YSYEKL. The CDR3 here is CASSQRGAYEQYF. For the CDR3, the DNA is TGCGCCAGCAGCCAAAGGGGCGCCTACGAGCAGTACTTC.

The genes are TRBV7-9 and TRBJ2-7; D is undetermined. The V end was cut by 3 bases, the J end by 0 bases, with 9 bases between. The length of the CDR3 is 14 residues. CDR1 and CDR2 (germline): SEHNR, FQNEAQ (reference sequence). The DNA for the CDR3 is TGTGCCAGCAGCTTGGATACAGCCTCCTACGAGCAGTACTTC. Residues: CASSLDTASYEQYF.

This rearrangement joins TRBV7-9 to TRBJ2-1, with 8 bases aligning to TRBD2. The CDR3 totals 15 residues. J gave up 6 bases and V 5 bases, and 9 bases lay outside the gene matches. The germline gives CDR1 SEHNR, CDR2 FQNEAQ (reference sequence). CDR3 nucleotide sequence: TGTGCCAGCAGCAAGGGGGGGACTAGTGTCAATGAGCAGTTCTTC. This codes for CASSKGGTSVNEQFF.

This chain links TRBV28 with TRBJ2-3; 12 bases align to TRBD2. The CDR3 is 20 amino acids. Germline V gives CDR1 MDHEN, CDR2 SYDVKM. Losses at the gene ends were 3 bases for V and 0 bases for J; bases not matched to a gene: 13. CDR3 in amino acids: CASSLEPKGLAGISTDTQYF. The CDR3 DNA follows: TGTGCCAGCAGTTTGGAACCTAAAGGACTAGCGGGAATTAGCACAGATACGCAGTATTTT.

This chain joins TRBV27 and TRBJ1-1; D uncertain. V shed 2 bases and J shed 7 bases, with 11 bases lying between them. The CDR3 is 13 amino acids. CDR1 and CDR2 from the germline V gene are MNHEY and SMNVEV (reference sequence). CDR3 protein: CASSLDSGLEAFF. The CDR3 nucleotides are TGTGCCAGCAGTTTAGATTCTGGGCTTGAAGCTTTCTTT.